The T cell receptor beta chain under discussion was sequenced for a study of T cell responses to AZD1222 COVID-19 vaccine. Germline CDR1 is SGDLS and CDR2 is YYNGEE. J was trimmed by 0 bases and V by 2 bases; bases with no gene match: 2. CDR3 length equals 16 residues. Repertoires were generated with immunoSEQ multiplex PCR, while TCRdb's copy carries only in-frame clones and drops some. The table has tens of thousands of clones, around nine tenths seen once; the top ten hold less than 9.5%. The TCR was taken from an adult in good health. The material was peripheral blood, obtained on day 0 of AZD1222 vaccination. The V call is TRBV9, the J call TRBJ2-2; TRBD1 aligns across 9 bases. The DNA for the CDR3 is TGTGCCAGCAGCGTCGGACAGGGGACGAACACCGGGGAGCTGTTTTTT. Amino acids: CASSVGQGTNTGELFF.